This T cell receptor beta chain was identified during a study of blood T cells in healthy people across ages. Study findings and constraints: TCR beta diversity per million T cells fell roughly linearly with age.

V was trimmed by 4 bases and J by 1 base, leaving 16 bases between them. The CDR3 is 17 residues long. The V gene's germline CDR1 is SNHLY and CDR2 FYNNEI. A note on this clonotype: The antigen is undetermined.

Primed by a sample-barcoded 5' primer and a J-beta primer mix, a second PCR proceeded for roughly 7 to 11 cycles. A minimum of 2.5 million CDR3-containing paired-end reads was obtained for each sample. TCRdb independently ran MiXCR on the 5' RACE reads; one entry per CDR3 protein. The table lists about 780,000 distinct CDR3 sequences, roughly 46% of them singletons. The authors drew around 9.3 milliliters of peripheral blood from each donor. Total RNA, at least 5 micrograms per sample, was extracted from PBMCs. The source is a man aged 80 or over in good health. Sequencing input: blood. This chain joins TRBV2 and TRBJ2-2, with D possibly matching TRBD1 (6 bases). The CDR3 loop reads CASSGQGWHMNTGELFF. CDR3 DNA sequence: TGTGCCAGCAGTGGGCAGGGGTGGCACATGAACACCGGGGAGCTGTTTTTT.